Listed here are 24 T cell receptor beta chains from one sample, sequenced in a study of T cells in Graves' hyperthyroidism and ophthalmopathy. It was RNA transcripts that yielded the amplified TCR beta CDR3 regions. HTBI primers were used for first-round RT-PCR of the TCR CDR3. TCRdb itself ran the multiplex PCR reads through MiXCR, one entry per CDR3 protein. The data hold fewer than 550,000 distinct CDR3 sequences, with approximately 25% observed a single time. The sequenced material came from blood. These receptors originate from a woman aged 30 to 39 with Graves' ophthalmopathy.

This clonotype was counted at least ten times. The rearrangement links TRBV15 to TRBJ1-1, with unresolved D. The CDR3 spans 14 residues. Germline lookup yields CDR1 LNHNV and CDR2 YYDKDF (reference sequence). V dropped 5 bases and J dropped 1 base, with 11 bases sitting between them. The CDR3: CATSGNQANTEAFF. In nucleotides, the CDR3 is TGTGCCACCAGCGGAAATCAAGCGAACACTGAAGCTTTCTTT. Full variable domain (outside the CDR3, taken from reference TRBV15 and TRBJ1-1): DAMVIQNPRYQVTQFGKPVTLSCSQTLNHNVMYWYQQKSSQAPKLLFHYYDKDFNNEADTPDNFQSRRPNTSFCFLDIRSPGLGDTAMYLCATSGNQANTEAFFGQGTRLTVV.

The chain recombines TRBV6-2 or TRBV6-3 with TRBJ2-5; 8 bases are shared with TRBD1. Looked up from germline, CDR1 is MNHEY and CDR2 is SVGEGT. J was trimmed by 2 bases and V by 2 bases; bases with no gene match: 4. The CDR3 contains 15 residues. The CDR3 protein is CASSYLGQGQETQYF. The DNA for the CDR3 is TGTGCCAGCAGTTACCTTGGACAGGGACAAGAGACCCAGTACTTC.

V and J are TRBV4-1 and TRBJ1-3; 9 bases are shared with TRBD1. The V and J ends lost 3 bases and 0 bases, in that order; junction bases with no gene match: 15. Looked up from germline, CDR1 is MGHRA and CDR2 is YSYEKL. The CDR3 loop spans 20 amino acids. CDR3 region: CASSHPSGTGRPTSGNTIYF. The CDR3 nucleotides read TGCGCCAGCAGCCATCCCTCGGGGACAGGGAGACCGACCTCTGGAAACACCATATATTTT.

Many counts were recorded for this clonotype. The chain recombines TRBV29-1 with TRBJ1-2; weak D call: TRBD1 (5 bases). This CDR3 comprises 13 residues. CDR1 is SQVTM and CDR2 is ANQGSEA in the germline V gene. V lost 4 bases and J 0 bases, leaving 9 bases between the germline ends. Here the CDR3 reads CSVAEGTNYGYTF. CDR3 nucleotides: TGCAGCGTTGCAGAGGGGACTAACTATGGCTACACCTTC.

This clonotype appeared many times. This chain joins TRBV12-3 or TRBV12-4 and TRBJ1-1; the match to TRBD1 covers 9 bases. The CDR3 extends over 13 amino acids. V trimming: 6 bases; J trimming: 4 bases; junction bases outside the gene matches: 3. CDR3 sequence: CASRTGGFTEAFF. CDR3 bases: TGTGCCAGCAGAACAGGGGGCTTCACTGAAGCTTTCTTT.

This clonotype was seen at least ten times. This sequence joins TRBV2 and TRBJ1-2; 8 bases line up with TRBD1. This CDR3 is built from 14 residues. CDR1 is SNHLY, CDR2 FYNNEI, per germline. J lost 6 bases, V lost 6 bases, and 9 bases had no gene match. Here the CDR3 DNA reads TGTGCCAGCAGCTGGACAGGGAAGGGGGATGGCTACACCTTC. Translated, it gives CASSWTGKGDGYTF.

This clonotype appeared many times. The V gene is TRBV4-2, the J gene TRBJ1-2, with D unresolved. From germline, CDR1 is LGHNA and CDR2 YNFKEQ. The CDR3 runs to 12 residues. Trimming took off 1 base at V and 1 base at J, with 1 base between the two ends. The CDR3 DNA sequence: TGTGCCAGCAGCCAAGTTAACTATGGCTACACCTTC. It encodes CASSQVNYGYTF.

V gene TRBV4-1 combines with J gene TRBJ2-2; TRBD1 matches 11 bases. Germline CDR1 is MGHRA and CDR2 is YSYEKL. J lost 4 bases, V lost 3 bases, and 7 bases had no gene match. The CDR3 has 17 amino acids. CDR3: CASSQDRDRGITGELFF. In DNA form, the CDR3 reads TGCGCCAGCAGCCAGGACCGGGACAGGGGGATCACCGGGGAGCTGTTTTTT.

The chain couples TRBV12-3 or TRBV12-4 to TRBJ1-3; TRBD1 aligns across 9 bases. The CDR3 spans 18 residues. Unmatched junction bases numbered 10, after V lost 2 bases and J lost 2 bases. CDR3 DNA sequence: TGTGCCAGCAGTTTATCGGGGACAGGGTTTGTAGCTGGAAACACCATATATTTT. This encodes CASSLSGTGFVAGNTIYF.

In this sample, this clonotype turned up many times. The rearrangement joins TRBV29-1 to TRBJ2-7; D not resolved. The V end lost 7 bases, the J end lost 0 bases, and 22 bases lay between the germline ends. The CDR3 is 16 residues long. Germline values: CDR1 SQVTM, CDR2 ANQGSEA. The CDR3: CSALGLDGQSSYEQYF. The CDR3 bases are TGCAGCGCTCTTGGATTGGACGGGCAGAGCTCCTACGAGCAGTACTTC.

The chain recombines TRBV12-5 with TRBJ1-1, with 7 bases matching TRBD1. The V segment lost 3 bases and the J segment 6 bases; nucleotides outside the gene matches: 1. In germline, CDR1 is LGHNT, CDR2 FRNRAP. The CDR3 length is 12 residues. The CDR3 DNA sequence: TGTGCTAGTGGTTTAGGGGGCCCTGAAGCTTTCTTT. It specifies CASGLGGPEAFF.

This clonotype appeared a few times. The CDR3 bases are TGTGCCAGCAGCTTCCAGCGGGGGCGTCCCCAGTACTTC. Translated, it gives CASSFQRGRPQYF. This rearrangement joins TRBV7-3 to TRBJ2-5; 8 bases match TRBD2. This CDR3 is built from 13 residues. V lost 3 bases and J lost 9; bases outside the gene matches: 6. Germline V lookup: CDR1 SGHTA, CDR2 FQGTGA.

The chain links TRBV14 to TRBJ2-5; 8 nucleotides align to TRBD1. The germline gives CDR1 SGHDN, CDR2 FVKESK. CDR3 length: 15 residues. The ends lost 4 bases at V and 5 bases at J; junction bases unmatched: 9. The CDR3 loop reads CASSPTPDRGETQYF. In nucleotides, the CDR3 is TGTGCCAGCAGCCCGACACCCGACAGGGGTGAGACCCAGTACTTC.

There are many counts of this clonotype. J is TRBJ1-5 and V is TRBV27; D uncertain. This CDR3 contains 14 residues. Trimming pared 3 bases from V and 5 bases from J, leaving 11 bases between. Germline CDR1 and CDR2: MNHEY and SMNVEV (reference sequence). In DNA form, the CDR3 reads TGTGCCAGCAGTTTTGGCAGTCCAGATCAGCCCCAGCATTTT. This gives the protein CASSFGSPDQPQHF.

The sample holds many counts of this clonotype. The chain joins TRBV20-1 to TRBJ1-5, with 9 nucleotides matching TRBD1. Germline assignment: CDR1 DFQATT and CDR2 SNEGSKA (reference sequence). V shed 6 bases, J shed 6 bases, and the junction held 9 bases outside the gene matches. This CDR3 region has 14 residues. The CDR3 bases are TGCAGTGCATGGGGACAGGGTAGGGGTCAGCCCCAGCATTTT. Protein sequence: CSAWGQGRGQPQHF.

This clonotype came up many times. The chain has TRBV10-3 and TRBJ1-1; D is possibly TRBD1 (5 bases). The CDR3 has 14 amino acids. CDR1 and CDR2 (germline): ENHRY, SYGVKD. The V gene lost 3 bases and the J gene lost 0 bases, with 8 bases spanning the gap. DNA of the CDR3: TGTGCCATCAGTGAAAGGGACTTGAACACTGAAGCTTTCTTT. Translation: CAISERDLNTEAFF.

The V gene is TRBV7-9, the J gene TRBJ2-5, with 8 bases aligning to TRBD2. The CDR3 totals 14 residues. Germline loops: CDR1 SEHNR, CDR2 FQNEAQ (reference sequence). Losses at the gene ends were 7 bases for V and 5 bases for J; bases not matched to a gene: 9. CDR3 loop: CASTQAGAAETQYF. CDR3 nucleotide sequence: TGTGCCAGCACCCAAGCGGGGGCAGCGGAGACCCAGTACTTC.

At least ten counts were recorded for this clonotype. The J gene is TRBJ2-7, the V gene TRBV7-2, with D possibly being TRBD2 (5 bases). V lost 1 base and J lost 3, with 13 bases in between. The length of the CDR3 is 15 residues. Germline V gene data show CDR1 as SGHTA and CDR2 as FQGNSA. The CDR3 region is CASSLVSGINYEQYF. The CDR3 region has the DNA TGTGCCAGCAGCTTAGTTTCGGGGATAAACTACGAGCAGTACTTC.

The chain has TRBV6-1 and TRBJ1-3, with D possibly matching TRBD1 (5 bases). The CDR3 runs 14 residues. Between the trimmed V and J ends, which lost 3 bases and 0 bases, there was a span of 6 bases. In germline, CDR1 is MNHNS, CDR2 SASEGT. The DNA of the CDR3 is TGTGCCAGCAGTGACGACAGCTCTGGAAACACCATATATTTT. Translating gives CASSDDSSGNTIYF.

This clonotype was counted many times. The CDR3 loop is CASSLEMNTEAFF. For the CDR3, the DNA is TGTGCCAGCAGTTTAGAAATGAACACTGAAGCTTTCTTT. This sequence joins TRBV12-3 or TRBV12-4 and TRBJ1-1; no definite D call. The CDR3 is 13 residues long. V shed 1 base and J shed 0 bases, with 3 bases lying between them.

This clonotype has a count of ten or more. With a much larger clone just one base away, this may be a read error. The J gene is TRBJ1-2, the V gene TRBV6-1, with D maybe TRBD1 (5 bases). V was trimmed by 7 bases and J by 7 bases, leaving 19 bases between them. Germline assignment: CDR1 MNHNS and CDR2 SASEGT. There are 14 residues in the CDR3. CDR3 sequence: CASNPTASSGGYTF. CDR3 nucleotide sequence: TGTGCCAGCAATCCGACAGCTTCATCCGGTGGCTACACCTTC.

This clonotype was recorded at least ten times. V and J are TRBV6-5 and TRBJ2-7; D might be TRBD1 or TRBD2, each matching 7 bases. Trimming left V 2 bases short and J 5 bases short, with 13 bases between. The CDR3 spans 14 residues. Germline V lookup: CDR1 MNHEY, CDR2 SVGAGI. The DNA for the CDR3 is TGTGCCAGCAGTTACGGGAGGGGGCTTCACGAGCAGTACTTC. Amino acids: CASSYGRGLHEQYF.

This clonotype has a count of ten or more. CDR3 in amino acids: CASSPGLEDTEAFF. DNA of the CDR3: TGCGCCAGCAGCCCAGGGCTTGAGGACACTGAAGCTTTCTTT. This chain joins TRBV5-1 and TRBJ1-1; possibly TRBD1 for D (5 bases). The CDR3 consists of 14 residues. The germline V gene has CDR1 SGHRS and CDR2 YFSETQ. The V end lost 4 bases, the J end lost 3 bases, and 13 bases lay between the germline ends.

This clonotype was counted many times. The genes are TRBV28 and TRBJ2-7; 9 nucleotides match TRBD1. Germline trimming cut 8 bases from V and 2 bases from J; bases unmatched to any gene: 7. The germline gives CDR1 MDHEN, CDR2 SYDVKM. This CDR3 is 14 amino acids long. This CDR3 reads CASANRGRPYEQYF. The CDR3 nucleotides read TGTGCCAGCGCCAACAGGGGGCGACCCTACGAGCAGTACTTC.